Below, 10 T cell receptor beta chains from the same sample are listed, as sequenced in a study of tumor-infiltrating lymphocytes in primary liver carcinoma. Co-extraction of both nucleic acids (RNA and DNA) used roughly 20-34 mg of unsorted bulk tissue. The authors made TCR beta cDNA from approximately 490 ng total RNA with a constant-region primer. For TCR beta, libraries were produced by three nested multiplex PCR rounds using slightly modified ARM-PCR. The first two PCR rounds, around 10 cycles each, used TRBV1-TRBV30 forward primers and a C-beta reverse primer. TCRdb called the multiplex PCR reads again in MiXCR, with one record for every CDR3 protein. The data show about 120,000 distinct CDR3 sequences, about two thirds seen once. The sample comprised tumor-adjacent normal liver tissue. These receptors came from an older woman with primary liver carcinoma and hepatitis B virus infection.

This chain connects TRBV12-3 or TRBV12-4 to TRBJ2-5, with 7 bases that match TRBD1. The CDR3 loop spans 13 amino acids. CDR3 coding DNA: TGTGCTGGCAGGCAGGGGGTCCAAGAGACCCAGTACTTC. The encoded protein is CAGRQGVQETQYF.

Comment on this clonotype: One junction end does not reproduce the germline sequence, and a read error may be involved. This chain joins TRBV11-2 and TRBJ2-1; either TRBD1 or TRBD2 may fit D (5 bases each). This CDR3 comprises 14 residues. Germline assignment: CDR1 SGHAT and CDR2 FQNNGV. CDR3 sequence reads: CASSLAGSPNEQFF. Here the CDR3 DNA reads TGTGCCAGTAGCTTAGCAGGGAGCCCCAATGAGCAGTTCTTC.

At least ten counts were recorded for this clonotype. This sequence joins TRBV12-3 or TRBV12-4 and TRBJ2-2, with TRBD1 identical over 7 bases. J was trimmed by 5 bases and V by 4 bases; bases with no gene match: 4. CDR3 length: 14 amino acids. This CDR3 is CASSSTQGTGELFF. CDR3 sequence (DNA): TGTGCCAGCAGTTCAACACAGGGGACCGGGGAGCTGTTTTTT.

Of note for this clonotype: The final CDR3 position lacks the conserved phenylalanine or tryptophan, pointing to a likely read error. J is TRBJ2-3 and V is TRBV29-1, with 8 positions matching TRBD1. CDR1 and CDR2 from the germline V gene are SQVTM and ANQGSEA. This CDR3 has 13 amino acids. CDR3 DNA sequence: TGCAGCATTGAAAGGACAGGGAGAAGTACGCAGTATTCT. As protein: CSIERTGRSTQYS.

This chain uses TRBV28 with TRBJ1-3; D unclear. The CDR3 totals 13 residues. The germline CDR1 and CDR2 sequences are MDHEN and SYDVKM. Trimming took off 8 bases at V and 2 bases at J, with 10 bases between the two ends. The CDR3 nucleotides read TGTGCCAGCGCCAGGAGAACTGGAAACACCATATATTTT. Its translation: CASARRTGNTIYF.

On this clonotype: A much larger clone sits a single nucleotide away, making a read error possible. This chain joins TRBV28 and TRBJ1-1; D uncertain. This CDR3 region has 14 residues. CDR1 is MDHEN and CDR2 is SYDVKM in the germline V gene. DNA for the CDR3: TGTGCCACCAGTTTATACAGAGGAAACACTGAAGCTTTCTTT. Amino acid sequence: CATSLYRGNTEAFF.

To note about this clonotype: With a much larger clone just one base away, this may be a read error. This rearrangement joins TRBV6-4 to TRBJ2-1, with TRBD1 identical over 8 bases. V gave up 6 bases and J gave up 6 bases; unmatched junction bases: 10. The CDR3 sequence is 15 residues long. Germline assignment: CDR1 MRHNA and CDR2 SNTAGT. This CDR3 reads CASSPVLQGANEQFF. The CDR3 DNA follows: TGTGCCAGCAGCCCCGTCCTTCAGGGGGCCAATGAGCAGTTCTTC.

The rearrangement uses TRBV2 and TRBJ2-1; 7 bases line up with TRBD2. The CDR3 contains 13 residues. Germline-derived CDR1 and CDR2 are SNHLY and FYNNEI. CDR3 region: CDGSGTMYNEQFF. CDR3 coding DNA: TGTGACGGGAGCGGGACTATGTACAATGAGCAGTTCTTC.

Of note for this clonotype: The junction shows a germline mismatch at one end, possibly a read error. The chain recombines TRBV5-6 with TRBJ2-1; possible D gene TRBD1, 5 bases. This CDR3 comprises 15 residues. The germline gives CDR1 SGHDT, CDR2 YYEEEE. The CDR3, as DNA: TGTGCCAGCAGCTGGACACCAAGCTCCGACAATGAGCAGTCCTTC. Translation: CASSWTPSSDNEQSF.

The chain has TRBV4-1 and TRBJ2-1; the D gene is possibly TRBD2 (6 bases). The germline V gene has CDR1 MGHRA and CDR2 YSYEKL. The V end was cut by 7 bases, the J end by 5 bases, with 18 bases between. This CDR3 comprises 15 residues. CDR3 bases: TGCGCCAGCAACCACAGCGGGCTACCCCACAATGAGCAGTTCTTC. Its protein is CASNHSGLPHNEQFF.